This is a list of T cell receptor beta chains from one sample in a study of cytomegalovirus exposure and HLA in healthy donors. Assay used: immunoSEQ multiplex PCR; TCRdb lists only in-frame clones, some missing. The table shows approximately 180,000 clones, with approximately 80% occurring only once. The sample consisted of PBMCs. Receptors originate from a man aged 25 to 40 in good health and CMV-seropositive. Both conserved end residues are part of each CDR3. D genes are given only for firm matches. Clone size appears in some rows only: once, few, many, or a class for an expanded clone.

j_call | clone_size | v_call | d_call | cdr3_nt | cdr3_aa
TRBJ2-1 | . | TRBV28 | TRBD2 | TGTGCCAGCACCCCTAGCGGGATAGAGTCGAATGAGCAGTTCTTC | CASTPSGIESNEQFF
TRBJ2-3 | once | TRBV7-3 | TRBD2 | TGTGCCAGCAGCTTAACCGGGGGGGGAACCACAGATACGCAGTATTTT | CASSLTGGGTTDTQYF
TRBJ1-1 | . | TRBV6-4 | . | TGTGCCAGCACCTACACTGAAGCTTTCTTT | CASTYTEAFF
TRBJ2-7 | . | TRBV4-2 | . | TGTGCCAGCAGCCAGCGGGACGGTGGCTACGAGCAGTACTTC | CASSQRDGGYEQYF
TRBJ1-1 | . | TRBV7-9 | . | TGTGCCAGCAGCTCGTTAACAGGGATAAGGAACACTGAAGCTTTCTTT | CASSSLTGIRNTEAFF
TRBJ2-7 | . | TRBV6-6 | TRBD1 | TGTGCCAGCAGTCCTCGTGGGACAGGGGGATTATACGAGCAGTACTTC | CASSPRGTGGLYEQYF
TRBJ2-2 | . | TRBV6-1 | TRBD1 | TGTGCCGGAAAGGGGACAGGGGGCGACACCGGGGAGCTGTTTTTT | CAGKGTGGDTGELFF
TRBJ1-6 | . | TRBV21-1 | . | TGTGCCAGCAGCGGTCGGACAGGGACCAATTCACCCCTCCACTTT | CASSGRTGTNSPLHF
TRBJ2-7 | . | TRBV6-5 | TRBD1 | TGTGCCAGCAGCCGAGGGACAGCCTACGAGCAGTACTTC | CASSRGTAYEQYF
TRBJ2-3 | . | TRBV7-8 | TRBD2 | TGTGCCAGCAGCTCGGAACTAGCGGGGGGGACAGATACGCAGTATTTT | CASSSELAGGTDTQYF
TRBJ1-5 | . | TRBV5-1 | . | TGCGCCAGCAGCCCGGGCGGGAATAGCAATCAGCCCCAGCATTTT | CASSPGGNSNQPQHF
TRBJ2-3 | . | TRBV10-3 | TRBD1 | TGTGCCATCGGCGACAGGGCCCCAGATACGCAGTATTTT | CAIGDRAPDTQYF
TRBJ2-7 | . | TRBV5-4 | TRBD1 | TGTGCCAGCAGGACCGGGACAGGGAACGCCTACGAGCAGTACTTC | CASRTGTGNAYEQYF
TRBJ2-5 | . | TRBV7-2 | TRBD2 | TGTGCCAGCAGCCCGGACGCGACTAGCGGGAGGGAGACCCAGTACTTC | CASSPDATSGRETQYF
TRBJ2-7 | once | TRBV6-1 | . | TGTGCCAGCAGTGAAACAGCGGGCCCCTACGAGCAGTACTTC | CASSETAGPYEQYF
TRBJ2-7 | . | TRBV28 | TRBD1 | TGTGCCAGCAATAGAGGCGGGGACAGGCGCTTC | CASNRGGDRRF
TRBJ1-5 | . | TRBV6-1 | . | TGTGCCAGCCGTGCAGGGATGGGCAATCAGCCCCAGCATTTT | CASRAGMGNQPQHF
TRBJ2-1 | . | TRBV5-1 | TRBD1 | TGCGCCAGCAGCGTACAGGGGTCCGGAGTGAGGTACAATGAGCAGTTCTTC | CASSVQGSGVRYNEQFF
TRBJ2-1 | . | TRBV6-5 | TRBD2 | TGTGCCACCTATAGCGGGAGCTCCTACAATGAGCAGTTCTTC | CATYSGSSYNEQFF
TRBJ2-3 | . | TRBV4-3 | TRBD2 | TGCGCCAGCAGCCACGGACTAGCGAGGGCCCCGCAGTATTTT | CASSHGLARAPQYF
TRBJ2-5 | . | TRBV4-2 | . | TGTGCCAGCAGCCAAGAAGAGGTCTCTCAAGAGACCCAGTACTTC | CASSQEEVSQETQYF
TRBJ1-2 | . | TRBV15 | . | TGTGCCACCAGCAGAGACCGGGGTACCCGAGTGGGCTACACCTTC | CATSRDRGTRVGYTF
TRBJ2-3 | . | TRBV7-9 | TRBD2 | TGTGCCAGCAGCTTAGTCTCTAGCGGGAGGGTAGCAGATACGCAGTATTTT | CASSLVSSGRVADTQYF
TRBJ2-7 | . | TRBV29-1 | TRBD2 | TGCAGCGTCCCCGCGGGAGGGCCAAACGAGCAGTACTTC | CSVPAGGPNEQYF
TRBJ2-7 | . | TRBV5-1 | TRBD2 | TGCGCCAGCAGCTTGGGTCTAGCGGGAAAGGAAGGCGAGCAGTACTTC | CASSLGLAGKEGEQYF
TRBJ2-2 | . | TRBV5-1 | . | TGCGCCAGCAGCTTTGATCGGAGGACCGGGGAGCTGTTTTTT | CASSFDRRTGELFF
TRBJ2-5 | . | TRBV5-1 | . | TGCGCCAGCAGCCCAGGGATCACGCAAGAGACCCAGTACTTC | CASSPGITQETQYF
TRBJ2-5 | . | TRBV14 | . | TGTGCCAGCAGCCAAGTTTCAGGGTCCAAAGAGACCCAGTACTTC | CASSQVSGSKETQYF
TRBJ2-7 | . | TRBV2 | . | TGTGCCAGCATTGGCAGGGCAACCAACGAGCAGTACTTC | CASIGRATNEQYF
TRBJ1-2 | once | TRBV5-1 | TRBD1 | TGCGCCAGCAGCTCGGTGGGACAGGGGTACTATGGCTACACCTTC | CASSSVGQGYYGYTF
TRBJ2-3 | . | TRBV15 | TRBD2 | TGTGCCACCAGCAGAGGTGGACTAGCGGGTAGTTCGCAGTATTTT | CATSRGGLAGSSQYF
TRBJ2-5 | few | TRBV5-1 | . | TGCGCCAGCAGCTTACAGGGCTTACAAGAGACCCAGTACTTC | CASSLQGLQETQYF
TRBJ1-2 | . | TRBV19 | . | TGTGCCAGTAGTATAGTTCAGGAGAGGGCAGGGGACGGTGGCTACACCTTC | CASSIVQERAGDGGYTF
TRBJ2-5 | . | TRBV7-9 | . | TGTGCCAGCAGCCCCCTAGGGGGGGCTTGGGAGACCCAGTACTTC | CASSPLGGAWETQYF
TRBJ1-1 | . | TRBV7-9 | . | TGTGCCAGCAGCTTAGCCCCACAGGGTATCGCTGAAGCTTTCTTT | CASSLAPQGIAEAFF
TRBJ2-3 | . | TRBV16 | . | TGTGCCAGCAGCCAATTAACAGGAGGCACAGATACGCAGTATTTT | CASSQLTGGTDTQYF
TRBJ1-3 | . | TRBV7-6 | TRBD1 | TGTGCCAGCAGCTTAGAGCAGGGGGCTGACACCATATATTTT | CASSLEQGADTIYF
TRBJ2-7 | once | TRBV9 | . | TGTGCCAGCAGCCTCTCATGGGACAACGTATACGAGCAGTACTTC | CASSLSWDNVYEQYF
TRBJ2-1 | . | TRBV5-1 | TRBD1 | TGCGCCAGCAGCTCAGAGGACAGGTCCTACAATGAGCAGTTCTTC | CASSSEDRSYNEQFF
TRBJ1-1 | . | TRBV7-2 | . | TGTGCCAGCAGCTTAAAGTGGGGGGACACTGAAGCTTTCTTT | CASSLKWGDTEAFF